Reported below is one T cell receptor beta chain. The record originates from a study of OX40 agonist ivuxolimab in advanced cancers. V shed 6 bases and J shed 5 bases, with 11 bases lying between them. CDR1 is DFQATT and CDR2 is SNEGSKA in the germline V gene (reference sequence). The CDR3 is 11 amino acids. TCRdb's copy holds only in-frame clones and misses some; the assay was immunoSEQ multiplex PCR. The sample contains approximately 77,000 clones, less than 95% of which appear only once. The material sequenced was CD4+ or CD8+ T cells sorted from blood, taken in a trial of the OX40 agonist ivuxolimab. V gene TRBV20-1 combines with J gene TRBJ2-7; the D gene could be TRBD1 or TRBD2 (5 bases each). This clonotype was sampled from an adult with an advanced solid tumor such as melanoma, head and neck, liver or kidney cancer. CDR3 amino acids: CSANLGDEQYF. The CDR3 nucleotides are TGCAGTGCGAACCTGGGGGACGAGCAGTACTTC.